Each of the 10 T cell receptor beta chains below was sequenced from the same sample in a study of beta chain features in type 1 diabetes. Investigators reverse transcribed all isolated RNA, so they sequenced expressed TCRB transcripts. Assay used: immunoSEQ multiplex PCR; TCRdb lists only in-frame clones, some missing. The sample has 250,000 to 300,000 clones; approximately 25% are singletons. Their target antigens are unknown. Broader study findings: Moderately but significantly shorter TCRB CDR3s were found in Type 1 diabetes patients in all four CD4+ subsets.

The specimen was naive CD4+ T cells from blood. All receptors derive from a woman aged 30 to 39 with type 1 diabetes.

In this sample, this clone turned up a few times. The chain links TRBV5-6 to TRBJ1-5; D unresolved. This CDR3 has 15 residues. In germline, CDR1 is SGHDT, CDR2 YYEEEE. V lost 0 bases and J lost 0, with 7 bases in between. CDR3: CASSLGHPSNQPQHF. The CDR3 nucleotides read TGTGCCAGCAGCTTGGGACACCCTAGCAATCAGCCCCAGCATTTT.

This clone was seen more than once but under ten times. This chain links TRBV19 with TRBJ1-1; D not certain. The V gene's germline CDR1 is LNHDA and CDR2 SQIVND (reference sequence). The V end lost 2 bases, the J end lost 1 base, and 8 bases lay between the germline ends. CDR3 length: 14 residues. CDR3 DNA sequence: TGTGCCAGTAGTATAACTCCACGGAACACTGAAGCTTTCTTT. Protein product: CASSITPRNTEAFF.

The V call is TRBV7-9, the J call TRBJ1-2; D is ambiguous. V shed 5 bases and J shed 1 base, with 8 bases lying between them. CDR1 SEHNR and CDR2 FQNEAQ come from the germline V gene (reference sequence). The CDR3 covers 13 residues. As DNA, the CDR3 is TGTGCCAGCAGCGTCGGGAGTAACTATGGCTACACCTTC. It is translated as CASSVGSNYGYTF.

This clone has a handful of counts. This sequence joins TRBV7-2 and TRBJ1-1; the D gene is possibly TRBD1 (5 bases). This CDR3 contains 14 residues. Germline loops: CDR1 SGHTA, CDR2 FQGNSA. Between the trimmed V and J ends, which lost 5 bases and 3 bases, there was a span of 13 bases. CDR3 DNA sequence: TGTGCCAGCAGCCCGCTCGGGGGTTACACTGAAGCTTTCTTT. Protein product: CASSPLGGYTEAFF.

There are a few counts of this clone. This chain's CDR3 is CSVGQGARTHTQYF. The CDR3 bases are TGCAGCGTCGGACAGGGGGCGCGTACACACACGCAGTATTTT. The chain joins TRBV29-1 to TRBJ2-3; 11 bases agree with TRBD1. Germline-derived CDR1 and CDR2 are SQVTM and ANQGSEA. The J segment lost 9 bases and the V segment lost 6 bases, leaving 11 bases of the junction unmatched. This CDR3 comprises 14 residues.

The chain joins TRBV29-1 to TRBJ1-4; perhaps TRBD1 as D (5 bases). The V end lost 5 bases, the J end lost 2 bases, and 9 bases lay between the germline ends. CDR3 length equals 13 residues. The germline CDR1 and CDR2 sequences are SQVTM and ANQGSEA. CDR3 protein: CSVSDSTNEKLFF. CDR3 bases: TGCAGCGTTTCCGACAGTACTAATGAAAAACTGTTTTTT.

About this clone itself: The sample carries other DNA sequences with the same CDR3. The rearrangement uses TRBV29-1 and TRBJ2-1, with TRBD1 matching 7 bases. The germline V gene has CDR1 SQVTM and CDR2 ANQGSEA. The CDR3 is 14 residues long. The ends lost 4 bases at V and 2 bases at J; junction bases unmatched: 5. CDR3 loop: CSVGRTGAYNEQFF. CDR3 sequence (DNA): TGCAGCGTTGGGAGGACAGGTGCCTACAATGAGCAGTTCTTC.

In its sample, this clone was seen a few times. V and J are TRBV7-9 and TRBJ2-7; no firm D call. With 8 bases removed from V and 2 bases from J, the gap between germline ends came to 16 bases. Germline V lookup: CDR1 SEHNR, CDR2 FQNEAQ (reference sequence). This CDR3 spans 14 amino acids. CDR3 protein: CASGHPPGPYEQYF. The CDR3, as DNA: TGTGCCAGCGGCCACCCACCAGGTCCCTACGAGCAGTACTTC. The entire variable domain, with the rest obtained from reference TRBV7-9 and TRBJ2-7, is as follows: DTGVSQNPRHKITKRGQNVTFRCDPISEHNRLYWYRQTLGQGPEFLTYFQNEAQLEKSRLLSDRFSAERPKGSFSTLEIQRTEQGDSAMYLCASGHPPGPYEQYFGPGTRLTVT.

This clone was observed a single time. The rearrangement joins TRBV7-6 to TRBJ2-1; 11 bases fit TRBD1. The CDR3 is 18 amino acids. CDR1 SGHVS and CDR2 FNYEAQ come from the germline V gene. Trimming at V came to 5 bases and at J to 6 bases, leaving 15 bases not matched to a gene. Written as DNA, the CDR3 is TGTGCCAGCAGCATAACGTTTGTAGGGACAGGGGGTTTCAATGAGCAGTTCTTC. Its translation is CASSITFVGTGGFNEQFF.

The chain uses TRBV15 and TRBJ2-3; possibly TRBD2 for D (6 bases). Trimming removed 1 base from V and 2 bases from J, with 13 bases in between. The CDR3 runs to 16 residues. Germline CDR1 and CDR2: LNHNV and YYDKDF (reference sequence). The CDR3 is CATSRGASEYTDTQYF. The CDR3 region has the DNA TGTGCCACCAGCAGAGGGGCTAGCGAGTACACAGATACGCAGTATTTT. Complete variable domain (other parts from reference TRBV15 and TRBJ2-3): DAMVIQNPRYQVTQFGKPVTLSCSQTLNHNVMYWYQQKSSQAPKLLFHYYDKDFNNEADTPDNFQSRRPNTSFCFLDIRSPGLGDTAMYLCATSRGASEYTDTQYFGPGTRLTVL.